This entry is about one T cell receptor beta chain. Its antigen is unidentified. V gave up 6 bases and J gave up 7 bases, with 13 bases separating them. The CDR3 covers 13 residues. This sample was taken from a study of persistence of HIV-infected CD4 T cells. Study-level background: Up to about 200 mL blood was drawn at multiple time points; a couple of donors had single-time leukapheresis. Study-wide results and limits: Degenerate expanded CDR3beta sequences were enriched among CMV- and Gag-responding cells.

Overlapping HIV-1 Gag 15-mer peptides at 0.8 to 1 ug per peptide per mL were used. Sorting of responding CD4+ T cells relied on upregulated CD40 ligand together with CD69. Plasma HIV-1 RNA stayed below 50 copies/mL for at least 4 years. The libraries were made with immunoSEQ version 4 in survey mode. The repertoire was sequenced with immunoSEQ multiplex PCR; TCRdb's copy has only in-frame clones and lacks some. The data contain around 32,000 clones, 70% of them singletons. The sequence was collected from an adult man with HIV who was CMV-seropositive. This specimen was CD4+ T cells sorted from PBMCs after approximately 20-hour stimulation, taken from a patient who received antiretroviral therapy. The rearrangement links TRBV12-3 or TRBV12-4 to TRBJ2-1; D is unresolved. The CDR3 nucleotides are TGTGCCAGCAGACGGGCCCGAGTGAATGAGCAGTTCTTC. Its translation is CASRRARVNEQFF.